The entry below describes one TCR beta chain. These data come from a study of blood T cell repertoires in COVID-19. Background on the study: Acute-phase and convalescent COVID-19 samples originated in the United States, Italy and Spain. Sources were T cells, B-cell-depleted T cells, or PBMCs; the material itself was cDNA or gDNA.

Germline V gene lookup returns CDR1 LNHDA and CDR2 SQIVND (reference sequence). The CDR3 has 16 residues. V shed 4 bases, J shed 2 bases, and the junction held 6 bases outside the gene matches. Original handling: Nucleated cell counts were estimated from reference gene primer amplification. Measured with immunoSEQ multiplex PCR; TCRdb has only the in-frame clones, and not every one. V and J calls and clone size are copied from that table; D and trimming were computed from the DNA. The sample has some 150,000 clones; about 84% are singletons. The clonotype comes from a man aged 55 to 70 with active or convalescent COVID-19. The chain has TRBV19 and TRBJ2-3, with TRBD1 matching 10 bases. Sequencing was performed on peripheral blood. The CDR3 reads CASSTGTGDLTDTQYF. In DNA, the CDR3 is TGTGCCAGTAGTACGGGGACAGGGGACCTCACAGATACGCAGTATTTT.